This T cell receptor beta chain was sequenced in a study of early T cells in non-severe SARS-CoV-2 infection. In the study overall: The sequenced material was bulk RNA from unsorted whole blood, and its chains were unpaired. Regarding the study as a whole: Lookups in VDJdb leaned toward anti-spike CD8 responses and missed private and CD4 specificities.

This clonotype has at least ten counts. Its antigen remains unknown. One entry per CDR3 protein, called by TCRdb with MiXCR from the 5' RACE reads. The data show more than 50,000 distinct CDR3 sequences, less than 9.5% seen once. The CDR3 runs 16 residues. V shed 0 bases, J shed 7 bases, and the junction held 8 bases outside the gene matches. Germline lookup yields CDR1 SGHRS and CDR2 YFSETQ. This TCR derives from an adult who was a healthcare worker with PCR-confirmed SARS-CoV-2 infection or an uninfected control (not recorded which). The rearrangement joins TRBV5-1 to TRBJ2-4; TRBD1 matches at 9 bases. Sequencing was done on a sample of whole blood. In DNA form, the CDR3 reads TGCGCCAGCAGCTTGGACGGGACAGGGTCCTTTAACATTCAGTACTTC. Encoded protein: CASSLDGTGSFNIQYF.